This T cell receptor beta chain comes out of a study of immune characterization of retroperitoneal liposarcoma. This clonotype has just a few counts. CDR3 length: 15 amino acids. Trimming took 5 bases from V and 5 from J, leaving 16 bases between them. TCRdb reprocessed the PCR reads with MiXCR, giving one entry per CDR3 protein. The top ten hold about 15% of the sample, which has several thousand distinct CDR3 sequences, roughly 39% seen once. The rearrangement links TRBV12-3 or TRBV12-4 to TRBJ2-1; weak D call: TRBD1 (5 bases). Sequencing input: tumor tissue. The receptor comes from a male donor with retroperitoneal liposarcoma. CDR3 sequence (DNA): TGTGCCAGCAGTCTAGGGGTCAGCCACGACAATGAGCAGTTCTTC. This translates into CASSLGVSHDNEQFF.